The rows below give T cell receptor beta chains drawn from one sample of a study of identical twins. TCRdb independently ran MiXCR on the 5' RACE reads; one entry per CDR3 protein. The sample lists 520,000 or so distinct CDR3 sequences, under 25% occurring once. The same sample was also studied in work on T cells expressing NK-cell markers.

Sequenced: CD4+ T cells sorted from blood. The receptor source for this set is a woman in her late teens or twenties in good health. The CDR3 runs from the conserved cysteine through the conserved F or W. The D gene is left open where the match is weak. Not every row has a clone size; where given, it reads once, few, many or a size class.

D | J | size | V | CDR3 | DNA
. | TRBJ1-6 | . | TRBV5-5 | CASSLRRMGDGSVPLHF | TGTGCCAGCAGCTTGAGGCGTATGGGGGACGGGTCGGTGCCCCTCCACTTT
TRBD1 | TRBJ2-1 | few | TRBV10-1 | CASSDGQGLYNEQFF | TGCGCCAGCAGTGACGGACAGGGGCTTTACAATGAGCAGTTCTTC
. | TRBJ2-1 | few | TRBV20-1 | CSARDGGGASLNNEQFF | TGCAGTGCTAGAGATGGAGGGGGCGCAAGCCTAAACAATGAGCAGTTCTTC
. | TRBJ1-1 | few | TRBV20-1 | CSARRGPSNTEAFF | TGCAGTGCTAGGAGAGGACCTTCGAACACTGAAGCTTTCTTT
. | TRBJ1-1 | . | TRBV20-1 | CSAFAGGDTEAFF | TGCAGTGCCTTCGCTGGGGGGGACACTGAAGCTTTCTTT
. | TRBJ1-6 | . | TRBV12-3/TRBV12-4 | CASSYGLSTPPHF | TGTGCCAGCAGTTACGGGCTTTCGACACCCCCCCACTTT
. | TRBJ2-3 | . | TRBV7-9 | CASSDGNPDTQYF | TGTGCCAGCAGCGACGGGAACCCAGATACGCAGTATTTT
TRBD1 | TRBJ2-1 | . | TRBV7-8 | CASRGQAHNEQFF | TGTGCCAGCCGTGGACAGGCCCACAATGAGCAGTTCTTC
. | TRBJ2-1 | . | TRBV3-1 | CASSQDIGSLVQFF | TGTGCCAGCAGCCAAGATATTGGTAGCCTCGTGCAGTTCTTC
. | TRBJ1-4 | . | TRBV5-1 | CASSLDGRGGKLFF | TGCGCCAGCAGCTTGGACGGCAGGGGTGGAAAACTGTTTTTT
TRBD1 | TRBJ1-1 | few | TRBV10-3 | CAIRATAGQGSMIGEAFF | TGTGCCATCAGAGCCACCGCAGGACAGGGTTCTATGATAGGTGAAGCTTTCTTT
. | TRBJ2-3 | few | TRBV12-3/TRBV12-4 | CASSLRGLARDTQYF | TGTGCCAGCAGTTTAAGGGGGTTAGCGAGAGATACGCAGTATTTT
TRBD1 | TRBJ1-2 | few | TRBV5-1 | CASRVAQGRDYGYTF | TGCGCCAGCAGGGTAGCACAGGGGCGAGACTATGGCTACACCTTC
. | TRBJ1-6 | few | TRBV6-1 | CASAGNSPLHF | TGTGCCAGCGCAGGAAATTCACCCCTCCACTTT
TRBD1 | TRBJ1-1 | . | TRBV12-5 | CASGFRDREGNTEAFF | TGTGCTAGTGGTTTCCGGGACAGGGAAGGTAACACTGAAGCTTTCTTT
. | TRBJ2-5 | few | TRBV10-2 | CASSEDKVETQYF | TGCGCCAGCAGTGAAGACAAAGTTGAGACCCAGTACTTC
TRBD1 | TRBJ2-1 | few | TRBV5-1 | CASSSGTGGSLRYNEQFF | TGCGCCAGCAGCTCCGGGACAGGGGGCTCCCTACGGTACAATGAGCAGTTCTTC
. | TRBJ2-7 | . | TRBV12-3/TRBV12-4 | CASSFRLMSSYEQYF | TGTGCCAGCAGTTTTCGGTTAATGAGCTCCTACGAGCAGTACTTC
TRBD2 | TRBJ2-1 | few | TRBV7-2 | CASSLVTSGRRHEQFF | TGTGCCAGCAGCTTAGTGACTAGCGGGAGGAGGCATGAGCAGTTCTTC
TRBD2 | TRBJ2-3 | few | TRBV5-1 | CASRATSGVADTQYF | TGCGCCAGCAGAGCCACTAGCGGGGTCGCAGATACGCAGTATTTT
TRBD2 | TRBJ2-7 | . | TRBV5-3 | CASSAGGYSYEQYF | TGTGCCAGCAGCGCGGGGGGCTACTCCTACGAGCAGTACTTC
. | TRBJ2-1 | few | TRBV5-1 | CASSSDGPWREQFF | TGCGCCAGCAGCTCTGACGGACCTTGGCGTGAGCAGTTCTTC
. | TRBJ2-3 | . | TRBV11-2 | CASSLSAGRSQYF | TGTGCCAGCAGCTTAAGTGCGGGGAGATCGCAGTATTTT
TRBD2 | TRBJ2-5 | few | TRBV18 | CASSPPRASGRATETQYF | TGTGCCAGCTCACCACCCCGTGCTAGCGGGAGGGCCACGGAGACCCAGTACTTC
. | TRBJ1-4 | few | TRBV2 | CASSVSSRPLYEKLFF | TGTGCCAGCAGTGTGTCCTCGAGGCCGCTGTATGAAAAACTGTTTTTT
. | TRBJ2-7 | . | TRBV15 | CATSRELGFSYEQYF | TGTGCCACCAGCAGAGAGCTAGGATTCTCCTACGAGCAGTACTTC
TRBD2 | TRBJ2-3 | . | TRBV25-1 | CASSESTSGSTDTQYF | TGTGCCAGCAGTGAATCGACTAGCGGGAGTACAGATACGCAGTATTTT
TRBD2 | TRBJ2-1 | . | TRBV20-1 | CSGLQMGGGSYNEQFF | TGCAGCGGGTTACAAATGGGGGGGGGATCCTACAATGAGCAGTTCTTC
TRBD1 | TRBJ2-5 | many | TRBV5-1 | CASSLIGTGQETQYF | TGCGCCAGCAGCTTGATCGGGACAGGACAAGAGACCCAGTACTTC
. | TRBJ2-2 | few | TRBV7-8 | CASSPNRPTELFF | TGTGCCAGCAGCCCGAACCGGCCCACTGAACTGTTTTTT
. | TRBJ2-3 | . | TRBV20-1 | CSAREGARRQYF | TGCAGTGCTAGAGAGGGAGCCCGCAGGCAGTATTTT
. | TRBJ1-2 | few | TRBV7-2 | CASSLLGRTYTF | TGTGCCAGCAGCTTACTCGGCAGAACGTACACCTTC
TRBD1 | TRBJ1-3 | few | TRBV7-9 | CASSLGRTGTGNTIYF | TGTGCCAGCAGCTTAGGAAGGACAGGGACTGGAAACACCATATATTTT
. | TRBJ2-4 | few | TRBV5-1 | CASSSQTNHQAKNIQYF | TGCGCCAGCAGTTCTCAGACCAACCACCAAGCCAAAAACATTCAGTACTTC
TRBD2 | TRBJ2-4 | . | TRBV3-1 | CASSPLKTSGFLAKNIQYF | TGTGCCAGCAGCCCCCTAAAGACTAGCGGTTTTCTAGCCAAAAACATTCAGTACTTC
TRBD2 | TRBJ2-1 | . | TRBV3-1 | CASSQLAAYNEQFF | TGTGCCAGCAGCCAGCTAGCGGCCTACAATGAGCAGTTCTTC
. | TRBJ2-1 | many | TRBV29-1 | CSVEDGGIGVGEQFF | TGCAGCGTTGAAGATGGGGGGATAGGCGTTGGTGAGCAGTTCTTC
. | TRBJ1-4 | few | TRBV20-1 | CSARDPQKLNEKLFF | TGCAGTGCTAGAGATCCACAGAAGCTTAATGAAAAACTGTTTTTT
TRBD2 | TRBJ2-5 | . | TRBV7-2 | CASSLAAGLGETQYF | TGTGCCAGCAGCTTAGCCGCTGGACTAGGGGAGACCCAGTACTTC
. | TRBJ2-2 | many | TRBV5-1 | CASRVFAETAGELFF | TGCGCCAGCAGGGTCTTTGCGGAGACTGCCGGGGAGCTGTTTTTT
. | TRBJ1-2 | . | TRBV6-5 | CASSYSGGPYGYTF | TGTGCCAGCAGTTACTCCGGGGGGCCGTATGGCTACACCTTC
. | TRBJ1-2 | few | TRBV20-1 | CSASRDYGYTF | TGCAGTGCTAGCAGGGACTATGGCTACACCTTC
. | TRBJ2-1 | few | TRBV5-1 | CASSLGLAIYNEQFF | TGCGCCAGCAGCTTGGGCCTAGCGATCTACAATGAGCAGTTCTTC
TRBD2 | TRBJ2-3 | . | TRBV5-1 | CASSRLAGETDTQYF | TGCGCCAGCAGCCGACTAGCGGGGGAAACAGATACGCAGTATTTT
. | TRBJ2-1 | few | TRBV20-1 | CSALFLPDEQFF | TGCAGTGCTTTGTTTCTGCCAGATGAGCAGTTCTTC
. | TRBJ2-1 | . | TRBV20-1 | CSARLRGIGDEQFF | TGCAGTGCTAGGCTCCGGGGAATCGGAGATGAGCAGTTCTTC
. | TRBJ1-1 | many | TRBV20-1 | CSALNTEAFF | TGCAGCGCCCTGAACACTGAAGCTTTCTTT
. | TRBJ2-7 | . | TRBV3-1 | CASSQTSGEQYF | TGTGCCAGCAGCCAAACGTCGGGGGAGCAGTACTTC
TRBD1 | TRBJ1-2 | many | TRBV20-1 | CSALGQGPNYGYTF | TGCAGTGCCCTTGGACAGGGCCCTAACTATGGCTACACCTTC
. | TRBJ2-7 | few | TRBV5-1 | CASSRTGSDEQYF | TGCGCCAGCAGTCGCACAGGATCGGACGAGCAGTACTTC
. | TRBJ1-2 | few | TRBV2 | CASSGDYGYGYTF | TGTGCCAGCAGTGGGGACTACGGCTATGGCTACACCTTC
TRBD2 | TRBJ2-5 | few | TRBV4-2 | CASSRSGGALGGETQYF | TGTGCCAGCAGCCGTAGCGGGGGAGCTTTAGGGGGAGAGACCCAGTACTTC
. | TRBJ2-1 | . | TRBV29-1 | CSAHRGGRTYNEQFF | TGCAGCGCCCACCGGGGCGGTCGAACTTACAATGAGCAGTTCTTC
TRBD1 | TRBJ2-2 | once | TRBV7-2 | CASSTYRGRTGELFF | TGTGCCAGCAGCACATACAGGGGGCGGACCGGGGAGCTGTTTTTT